The entry below describes one T cell receptor beta chain. The target antigen is unknown. This sample is part of a study of cytomegalovirus exposure and HLA in healthy donors. Study observations and caveats: As a later analysis revealed, the rate of TCR association differed by HLA locus, with DRB1 most and HLA-C fewest. Most TCRs appeared rarely, but some public TCRs recurred in many donors. Reportedly, HLA-A and HLA-B alleles of most subjects were accurately predicted from TCR beta.

Primers included in the PCR were 60 Vbeta and 13 Jbeta primers. The data were produced by immunoSEQ multiplex PCR, yet TCRdb's version contains in-frame clones alone and is incomplete. Among about 120,000 clones listed, 80% were seen once. The specimen was PBMCs. The sequence came from a female donor in good health and CMV-seropositive.

The CDR3 coding sequence is TGTGCCAGCAGGGGGCTGCATGAAAAACTGTTTTTT. Its translation: CASRGLHEKLFF. The gene calls are TRBV2 and TRBJ1-4; tentatively, D is TRBD1 (5 bases). CDR1 is SNHLY and CDR2 is FYNNEI in the germline V gene. The CDR3 consists of 12 residues. V lost 6 bases and J lost 6, with 8 bases in between.